The T cell receptor (beta chain) under discussion was sequenced for a study of T cells in localized non-small cell lung cancer. Findings of the study overall: In adjacent lung, a median around 57 of the top 100 tumor clones were found. Uninvolved adjacent lung, not tumor, had the highest T cell clonality. Greater T cell density in blood accompanied longer overall survival. Heterogeneity remains possible because sequencing was limited to only one tumor region.

As concerns this clone: Its matching antigen is unknown.

CDR3 length: 16 residues. Germline assignment: CDR1 LNHDA and CDR2 SQIVND (reference sequence). V dropped 5 bases and J dropped 6 bases, with 17 bases sitting between them. Profiling relied on immunoSEQ multiplex PCR, and the TCRdb table lists in-frame clones only, not all of them. This sample has around 15,000 clones; approximately 90% occur once, and the top ten carry 25% to 30%. This clonotype originated in a female donor over 55 with stage III squamous cell lung carcinoma. The J gene is TRBJ1-6, the V gene TRBV19; D remains ambiguous. The sample here was peripheral blood, taken before any cancer treatment. CDR3 sequence reads: CASSRAHESTNSPLHF. CDR3 in DNA: TGTGCCAGTAGTCGGGCACACGAATCGACTAATTCACCCCTCCACTTT.